This T cell receptor beta chain was recovered during a study of blood T cell repertoires in COVID-19. Whole-study context: Spain, Italy and the United States supplied samples that represented acute and convalescent COVID-19. Nucleic acid was either cDNA or gDNA, and it came from T cells, B-cell-depleted T cells, or PBMCs.

In the authors' workflow: Amplification with reference gene primers provided the estimates of nucleated cell counts. Sequencing was performed with immunoSEQ multiplex PCR; in TCRdb, only in-frame clones are kept and a portion is missing. V, J and clone size are those of that table, while D and trimming were read from the DNA. This sample has around 42,000 clones, with about 82% found just once. The CDR3 length is 14 residues. Germline loops: CDR1 MDHEN, CDR2 SYDVKM. Trimming removed 3 bases from V and 2 bases from J, with 11 bases in between. The TCR sequence derives from a man between 65 and 79 years old with acute or convalescent COVID-19. The source material was peripheral blood. The chain joins TRBV28 to TRBJ2-7; unclear D gene. As DNA, the CDR3 is TGTGCCAGCAGTTTTCCCTCCCTAACCTACGAGCAGTACTTC. This sequence encodes CASSFPSLTYEQYF.